The clone carrying this T cell receptor beta chain was counted once. TCRdb used MiXCR to reprocess the RT-PCR reads, holding one entry per CDR3 protein. This sample has about 680,000 distinct CDR3 sequences, with 11% to 15% found just once. CDR3 length: 16 amino acids. Deletions cut 3 bases from V and 0 bases from J, with 14 bases between. Germline CDR1 is SGHDN and CDR2 is FVKESK. This clonotype was sampled from a female donor in good health, serving as a healthy control. The chain recombines TRBV14 with TRBJ1-1; D is perhaps TRBD1 (6 bases). Sequences were obtained from memory CD4+ T cells from blood. CDR3 DNA: TGTGCCAGCAGCCATATATTAGGACAGCTGAACACTGAAGCTTTCTTT. It encodes CASSHILGQLNTEAFF. Full variable domain (missing parts from reference TRBV14 and TRBJ1-1): EAGVTQFPSHSVIEKGQTVTLRCDPISGHDNLYWYRRVMGKEIKFLLHFVKESKQDESGMPNNRFLAERTGGTYSTLKVQPAELEDSGVYFCASSHILGQLNTEAFFGQGTRLTVV.